These 3 T cell receptor beta chains came from one sample sequenced in a study of blood T cell repertoires in COVID-19. TCRdb keeps only in-frame clones here, not all; method: immunoSEQ multiplex PCR. The sample has 650,000 to 800,000 clones, about 90% seen once. The sequencing input was peripheral blood. All receptors come from a young woman with acute or convalescent COVID-19.

The V gene is TRBV15, the J gene TRBJ1-1; the match to TRBD1 covers 7 bases. The CDR3 runs 15 residues. CDR1 and CDR2 from the germline V gene are LNHNV and YYDKDF (reference sequence). The junction had 10 bases not matched to a gene; V was cut back by 5 bases and J by 4 bases. CDR3 nucleotides: TGTGCCACCAGCTCCAGGACAGGTATGGGCACTGAAGCTTTCTTT. Protein product: CATSSRTGMGTEAFF.

The chain is built from TRBV14 and TRBJ1-4, with D unresolved. V shed 1 base and J shed 4 bases, with 13 bases lying between them. Germline V lookup: CDR1 SGHDN, CDR2 FVKESK. The CDR3 has 16 residues. The CDR3 bases are TGTGCCAGCAGCCAAGGGTTGTCAGGCCGTAATGAAAAACTGTTTTTT. It encodes CASSQGLSGRNEKLFF.

The chain joins TRBV7-3 to TRBJ1-6; D may be TRBD1 (5 bases). The CDR3 has 14 amino acids. Germline V gives CDR1 SGHTA, CDR2 FQGTGA. Between the trimmed V and J ends, which lost 5 bases and 7 bases, there was a span of 12 bases. The CDR3 reads CASSQTAGNSPLHF. The CDR3 DNA sequence: TGTGCCAGCAGCCAGACAGCGGGGAATTCACCCCTCCACTTT.